This T cell receptor (beta chain) appears in the sequencing data of a study of cytomegalovirus exposure and HLA in healthy donors. Study-level results: Researchers reported from a later analysis that most CMV-associated TCR beta chains appeared HLA-restricted. It is likely that the observed cluster of highly shared sequence variants was a sequencing artifact. Presence/absence analyses supposed approximately even sequencing depth among donors.

To note about this clone: Antigen unknown.

Use of 60 Vbeta and 13 Jbeta primers characterized the PCR. Using immunoSEQ multiplex PCR, the repertoire was profiled, and TCRdb retains in-frame clones only, with some absent. Of fewer than 65,000 clones in the sample, 70% to 90% were seen once. Sequenced material: PBMCs. The clonotype originates from a man younger than 30 in good health and CMV-seronegative.

The DNA for the CDR3 is TGTGCCAGCAGACCCACAGGGTACGAGCAGTACTTC. Residues: CASRPTGYEQYF. The chain recombines TRBV6-1 with TRBJ2-7; D might be TRBD1 (6 bases). Per germline, CDR1 MNHNS and CDR2 SASEGT. Trimming cost V 6 bases and J 4 bases, with 10 bases left between them. The CDR3 totals 12 residues.